This T cell receptor beta chain was captured in a study of human T cells and chemical hapten exposure. The wider study: Patch tests applied 0.01% DPC to the upper back, read at 6 days.

Time point meaning: patch test 3, about 24 weeks after DPC sensitization. Treatment meaning: therapeutic diphenylcyclopropenone sensitization with weekly scalp DPC. TCRdb fed the RACE reads into MiXCR, producing one record per CDR3 protein. The repertoire consists of about 92,000 distinct CDR3 sequences, with roughly a tenth occurring once and the leading ten covering approximately 1%. CDR3 length: 15 residues. CDR1 is LGHDT, CDR2 YNNKEL, per germline (reference sequence). Trimming removed 0 bases from V and 1 base from J, with 7 bases in between. Findings and limits, study-wide: Sensitizing with DPC caused no change in TCRs above 1 in 1000 frequency.

This clonotype was counted ten times or more. Its matching antigen is unknown. The receptor was isolated from a woman under 40 with alopecia areata. Some clones in this sample may be carry-over from other donors' samples. Source: whole blood, taken in connection with sensitization to the hapten diphenylcyclopropenone (DPC). The genes are TRBV3-1 and TRBJ2-1; the D gene is possibly TRBD1 (6 bases). DNA of the CDR3: TGTGCCAGCAGCCAAGACAGGGGATCCTACAATGAGCAGTTCTTC. This translates into CASSQDRGSYNEQFF.